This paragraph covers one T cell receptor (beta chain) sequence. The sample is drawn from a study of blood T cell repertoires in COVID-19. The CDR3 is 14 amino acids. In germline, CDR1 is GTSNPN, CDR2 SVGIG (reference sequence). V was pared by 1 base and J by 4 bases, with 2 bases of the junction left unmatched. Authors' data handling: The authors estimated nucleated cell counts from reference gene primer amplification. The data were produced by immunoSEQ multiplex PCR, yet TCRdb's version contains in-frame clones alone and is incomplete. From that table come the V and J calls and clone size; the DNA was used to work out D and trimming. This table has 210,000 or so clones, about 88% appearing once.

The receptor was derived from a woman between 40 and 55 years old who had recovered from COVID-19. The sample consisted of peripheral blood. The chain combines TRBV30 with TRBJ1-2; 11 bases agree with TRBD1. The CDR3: CAWSGDRGAYGYTF. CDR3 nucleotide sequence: TGTGCCTGGAGTGGGGACAGGGGGGCCTATGGCTACACCTTC.